This T cell receptor (beta chain) was recorded in a study of cytomegalovirus exposure and HLA in healthy donors. The CDR3 totals 14 residues. Germline CDR1 and CDR2: PRHDT and FYEKMQ (reference sequence). V shed 5 bases, J shed 1 base, and the junction held 4 bases outside the gene matches. Researchers ran the PCR with 60 Vbeta and 13 Jbeta primers. Clones were sequenced by immunoSEQ multiplex PCR, and TCRdb holds only the in-frame ones, with some missing. In total, the table holds around 65,000 clones. The sample consisted of PBMCs. The source of this sequence is a young man in good health and CMV-seropositive. V is TRBV13 and J is TRBJ1-2; the match to TRBD1 covers 7 bases. The CDR3 spells CASSPGTDNYGYTF. In nucleotides, the CDR3 is TGTGCCAGCAGCCCTGGGACAGATAACTATGGCTACACCTTC.